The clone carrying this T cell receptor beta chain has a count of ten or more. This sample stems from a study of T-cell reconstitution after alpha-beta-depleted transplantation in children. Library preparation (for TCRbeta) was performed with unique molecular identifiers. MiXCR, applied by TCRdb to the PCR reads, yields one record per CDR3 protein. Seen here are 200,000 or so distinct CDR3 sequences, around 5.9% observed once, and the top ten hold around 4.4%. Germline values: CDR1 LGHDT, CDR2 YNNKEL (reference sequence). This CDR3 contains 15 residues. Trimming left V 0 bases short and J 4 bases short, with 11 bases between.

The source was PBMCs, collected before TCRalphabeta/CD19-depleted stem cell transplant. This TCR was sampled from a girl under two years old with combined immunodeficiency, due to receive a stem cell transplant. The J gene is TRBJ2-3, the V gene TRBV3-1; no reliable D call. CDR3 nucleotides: TGTGCCAGCAGCCAAGATCGACCAGACGCAGATACGCAGTATTTT. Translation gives CASSQDRPDADTQYF.